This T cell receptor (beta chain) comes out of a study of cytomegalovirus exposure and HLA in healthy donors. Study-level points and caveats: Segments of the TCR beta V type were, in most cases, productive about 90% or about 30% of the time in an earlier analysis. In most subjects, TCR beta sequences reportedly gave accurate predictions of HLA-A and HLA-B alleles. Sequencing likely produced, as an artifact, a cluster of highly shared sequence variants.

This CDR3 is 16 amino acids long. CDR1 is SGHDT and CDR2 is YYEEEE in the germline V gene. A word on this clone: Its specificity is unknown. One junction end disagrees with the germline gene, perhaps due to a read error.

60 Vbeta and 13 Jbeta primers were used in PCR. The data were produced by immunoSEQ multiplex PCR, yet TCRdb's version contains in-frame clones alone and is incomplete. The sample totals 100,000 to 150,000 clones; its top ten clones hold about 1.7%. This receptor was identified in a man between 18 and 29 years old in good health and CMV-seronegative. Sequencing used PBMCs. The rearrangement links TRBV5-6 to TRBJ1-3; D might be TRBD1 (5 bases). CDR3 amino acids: CASSPPGADSGNAIYF. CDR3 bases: TGTGCCAGCAGCCCCCCTGGGGCAGATTCTGGAAACGCCATATATTTT.